One sample yielded the 9 T cell receptor beta chains listed below, sequenced in a study of shared T cell receptors in the human thymus. Data came from immunoSEQ multiplex PCR; TCRdb stores just in-frame clones and leaves some out. The table lists about 730,000 clones, 70% to 90% of them singletons. These data were also reused for a study on human thymus T cells.

The sequenced sample consisted of thymocytes. The receptors shown here come from a girl less than two years old with a congenital heart defect.

This clone was counted once. This chain connects TRBV15 to TRBJ2-2, with TRBD2 identical over 12 bases. CDR1 LNHNV and CDR2 YYDKDF come from the germline V gene (reference sequence). The V gene end was trimmed by 0 bases and the J gene end by 0 bases; junction bases not matched to a gene: 14. CDR3 length: 22 residues. For the CDR3, the DNA is TGTGCCACCAGCAGAGATTTCCCCGAGGGGACTAGCGGGCCCGCGAACACCGGGGAGCTGTTTTTT. As protein: CATSRDFPEGTSGPANTGELFF.

J is TRBJ1-1 and V is TRBV28; 9 positions match TRBD1. CDR1 and CDR2 from the germline V gene are MDHEN and SYDVKM. Trimming took 6 bases from V and 5 from J; bases not matched to a gene: 7. The CDR3 is 14 amino acids. The DNA of the CDR3 is TGTGCCAGCAGCGCCCCGGGACAGGGAACTGAAGCTTTCTTT. This gives the protein CASSAPGQGTEAFF.

The chain uses TRBV9 and TRBJ2-2; TRBD1 matches 8 bases. The CDR3 sequence is 14 residues long. Germline loops: CDR1 SGDLS, CDR2 YYNGEE. J gave up 4 bases and V 3 bases, and 2 bases lay outside the gene matches. CDR3 sequence (DNA): TGTGCCAGCAGCGACACAGGGGGCACCGGGGAGCTGTTTTTT. Its translation is CASSDTGGTGELFF.

This rearrangement joins TRBV7-6 to TRBJ1-2; 8 nucleotides agree with TRBD1. The CDR3 consists of 15 residues. V dropped 1 base and J dropped 3; count of bases not matched to a gene: 4. Germline loops: CDR1 SGHVS, CDR2 FNYEAQ. For the CDR3, the DNA is TGTGCCAGCAGCTTAGGGGCAGGGGGCGACTATGGCTACACCTTC. Residues: CASSLGAGGDYGYTF.

The chain uses TRBV29-1 and TRBJ1-2; the match to TRBD1 covers 7 bases. The V gene end was trimmed by 7 bases and the J gene end by 4 bases; junction bases not matched to a gene: 18. There are 16 residues in the CDR3. Germline loops: CDR1 SQVTM, CDR2 ANQGSEA. The CDR3 here is CSASKETDRNSYGYTF. For the CDR3, the DNA is TGCAGCGCCTCCAAAGAAACGGACAGGAATTCCTATGGCTACACCTTC.

This chain connects TRBV5-4 to TRBJ1-4, with 8 bases identical to TRBD1. The CDR3 loop spans 16 amino acids. Germline-derived CDR1 and CDR2 are SGHNT and YYREEE (reference sequence). With V trimmed by 1 base and J by 10 bases, 12 bases remained unmatched. CDR3 residues: CASSLNRGEKFGKLFF. Here the CDR3 DNA reads TGTGCCAGCAGCTTGAACAGGGGGGAGAAGTTTGGAAAACTGTTTTTT.

The chain carries TRBV14 and TRBJ2-2, with 9 nucleotides matching TRBD1. The CDR3 contains 19 residues. The V gene's germline CDR1 is SGHDN and CDR2 FVKESK. After removal of 1 base from V and 1 base from J, the junction contained 10 bases not matched to a gene. CDR3 coding DNA: TGTGCCAGCAGCCAAGTAGCACAGGGGGCAATCGAGAACACCGGGGAGCTGTTTTTT. Translation: CASSQVAQGAIENTGELFF.

V usage is TRBV5-1 and J usage is TRBJ2-7, with 7 bases fitting TRBD1. Germline trimming cut 4 bases from V and 5 bases from J; bases unmatched to any gene: 15. CDR3 length equals 16 residues. CDR1 and CDR2 from the germline V gene are SGHRS and YFSETQ. Here the CDR3 DNA reads TGCGCCAGCAGCGTTGACAGGGTAGATTCCGGCGACGAGCAGTACTTC. Its translation: CASSVDRVDSGDEQYF.

The chain couples TRBV19 to TRBJ1-6, with D hard to call. Trimming shortened V by 5 bases and J by 10 bases, and 18 bases separated the two germline ends. Germline V CDR1 and CDR2: LNHDA, SQIVND (reference sequence). The CDR3 is 15 residues long. CDR3 sequence (DNA): TGTGCCAGTAGTGAAAATCGGGAGGTTACATCACCCCTCCACTTT. Protein product: CASSENREVTSPLHF.